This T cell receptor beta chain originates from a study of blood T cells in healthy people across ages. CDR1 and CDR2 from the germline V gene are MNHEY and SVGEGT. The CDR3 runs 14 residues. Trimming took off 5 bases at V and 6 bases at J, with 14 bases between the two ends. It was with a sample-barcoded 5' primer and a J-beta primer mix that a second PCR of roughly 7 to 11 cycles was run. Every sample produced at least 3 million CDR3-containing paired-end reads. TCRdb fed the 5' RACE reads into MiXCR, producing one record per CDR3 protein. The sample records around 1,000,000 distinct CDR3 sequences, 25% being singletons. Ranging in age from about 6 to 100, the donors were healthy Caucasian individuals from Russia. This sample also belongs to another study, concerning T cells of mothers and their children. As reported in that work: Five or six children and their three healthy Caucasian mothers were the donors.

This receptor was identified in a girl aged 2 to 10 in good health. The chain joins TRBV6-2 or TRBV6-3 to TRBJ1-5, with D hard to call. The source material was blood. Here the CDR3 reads CASSIGGLGQPQHF. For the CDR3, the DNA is TGTGCCAGCAGTATTGGAGGTCTTGGTCAGCCCCAGCATTTT.